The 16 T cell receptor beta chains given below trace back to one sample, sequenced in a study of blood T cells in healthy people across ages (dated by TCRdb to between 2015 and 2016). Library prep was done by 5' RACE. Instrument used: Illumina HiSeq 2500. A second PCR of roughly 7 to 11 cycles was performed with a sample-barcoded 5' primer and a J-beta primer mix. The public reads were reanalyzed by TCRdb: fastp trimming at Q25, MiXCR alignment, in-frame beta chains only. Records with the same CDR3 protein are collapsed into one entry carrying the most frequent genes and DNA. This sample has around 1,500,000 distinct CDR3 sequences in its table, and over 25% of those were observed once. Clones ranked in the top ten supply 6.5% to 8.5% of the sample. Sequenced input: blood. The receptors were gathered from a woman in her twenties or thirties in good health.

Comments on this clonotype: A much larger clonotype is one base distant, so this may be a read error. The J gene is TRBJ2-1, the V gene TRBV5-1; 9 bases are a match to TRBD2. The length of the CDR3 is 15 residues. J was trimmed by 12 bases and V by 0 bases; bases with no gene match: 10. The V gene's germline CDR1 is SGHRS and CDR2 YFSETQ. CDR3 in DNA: TGCGCCAGCAGCTTGGAAGCGGGGGGTATCTATGGGCAGTTCTTC. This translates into CASSLEAGGIYGQFF.

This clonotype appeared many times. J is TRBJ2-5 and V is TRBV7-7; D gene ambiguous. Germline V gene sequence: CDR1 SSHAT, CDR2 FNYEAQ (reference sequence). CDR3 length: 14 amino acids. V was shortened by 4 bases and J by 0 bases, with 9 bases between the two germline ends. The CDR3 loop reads CASSSLLDQETQYF. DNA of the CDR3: TGTGCCAGCAGCTCGCTATTAGACCAAGAGACCCAGTACTTC.

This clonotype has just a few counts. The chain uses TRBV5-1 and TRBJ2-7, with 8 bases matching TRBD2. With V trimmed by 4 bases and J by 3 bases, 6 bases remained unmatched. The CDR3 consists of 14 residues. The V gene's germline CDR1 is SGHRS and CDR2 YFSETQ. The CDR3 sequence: CASSGTSGFYEQYF. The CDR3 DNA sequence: TGCGCCAGCAGCGGAACTAGCGGTTTCTACGAGCAGTACTTC.

Here the CDR3 DNA reads TGTGCCAGCAGCTCGGGCAGGGGTAATAATTCACCCCTCCACTTT. Protein product: CASSSGRGNNSPLHF. The chain carries TRBV7-6 and TRBJ1-6; D is possibly TRBD1 (6 bases). The CDR3 has 15 amino acids. The germline V gene encodes CDR1 SGHVS and CDR2 FNYEAQ. The V and J ends lost 4 bases and 5 bases respectively, with 12 bases between them. The complete variable domain, with remaining parts taken from reference TRBV7-6 and TRBJ1-6, reads GAGVSQSPRYKVTKRGQDVALRCDPISGHVSLYWYRQALGQGPEFLTYFNYEAQQDKSGLPNDRFSAERPEGSISTLTIQRTEQRDSAMYRCASSSGRGNNSPLHFGNGTRLTVT.

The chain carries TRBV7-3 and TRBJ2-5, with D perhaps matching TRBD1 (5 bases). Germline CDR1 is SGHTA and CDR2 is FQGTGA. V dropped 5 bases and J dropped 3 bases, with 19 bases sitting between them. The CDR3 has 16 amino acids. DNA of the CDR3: TGTGCCAGCAGCCCTCCCCCTGGGCAGGGTAAAGAGACCCAGTACTTC. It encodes CASSPPPGQGKETQYF.

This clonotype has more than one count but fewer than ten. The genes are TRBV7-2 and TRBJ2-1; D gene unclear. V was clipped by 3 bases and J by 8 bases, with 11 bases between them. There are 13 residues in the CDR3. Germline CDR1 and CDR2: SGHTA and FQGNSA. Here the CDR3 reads CASSLKDMDEQFF. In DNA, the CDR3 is TGTGCCAGCAGCTTGAAAGATATGGATGAGCAGTTCTTC.

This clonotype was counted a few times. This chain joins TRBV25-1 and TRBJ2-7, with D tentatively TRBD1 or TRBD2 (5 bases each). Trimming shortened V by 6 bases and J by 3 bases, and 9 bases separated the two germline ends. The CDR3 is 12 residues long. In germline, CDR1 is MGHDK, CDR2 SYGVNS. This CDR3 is CASRTADYEQYF. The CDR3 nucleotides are TGTGCCAGCAGGACAGCGGACTACGAGCAGTACTTC.

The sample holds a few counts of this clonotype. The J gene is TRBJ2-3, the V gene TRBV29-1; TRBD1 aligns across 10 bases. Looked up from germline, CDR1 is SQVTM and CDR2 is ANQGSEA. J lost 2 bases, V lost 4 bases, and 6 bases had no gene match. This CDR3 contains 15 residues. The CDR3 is CSVAGQGVLTDTQYF. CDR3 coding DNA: TGCAGCGTTGCCGGACAGGGGGTGCTCACAGATACGCAGTATTTT.

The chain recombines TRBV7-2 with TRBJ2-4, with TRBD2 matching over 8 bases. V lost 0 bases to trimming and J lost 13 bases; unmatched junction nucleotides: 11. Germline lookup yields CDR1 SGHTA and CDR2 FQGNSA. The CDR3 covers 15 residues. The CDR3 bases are TGTGCCAGCAGCTTAGCCCGGGAGGGCCACCGGGAGCAGTACTTC. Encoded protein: CASSLAREGHREQYF.

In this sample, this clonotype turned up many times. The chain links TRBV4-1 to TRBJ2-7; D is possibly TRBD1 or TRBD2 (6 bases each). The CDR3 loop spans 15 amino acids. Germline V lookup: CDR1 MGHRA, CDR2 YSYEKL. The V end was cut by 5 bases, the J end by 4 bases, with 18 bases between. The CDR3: CASSDKAGQEYEQYF. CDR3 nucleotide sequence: TGCGCCAGCAGCGACAAGGCGGGACAAGAATACGAGCAGTACTTC.

This CDR3 reads CASSLDGSDNQPQHF. The CDR3 DNA follows: TGTGCCAGCAGCTTGGACGGATCAGACAATCAGCCCCAGCATTTT. The V gene is TRBV5-6, the J gene TRBJ1-5; D is unresolved. The CDR3 is 15 amino acids. Trimming took off 0 bases at V and 3 bases at J, with 10 bases between the two ends. The germline gives CDR1 SGHDT, CDR2 YYEEEE.

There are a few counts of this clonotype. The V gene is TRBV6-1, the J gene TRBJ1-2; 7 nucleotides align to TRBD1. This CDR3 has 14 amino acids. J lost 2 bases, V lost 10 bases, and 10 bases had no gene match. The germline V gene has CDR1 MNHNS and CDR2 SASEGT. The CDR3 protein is CATEDREGNYGYTF. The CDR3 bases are TGTGCCACCGAAGACAGGGAGGGGAACTATGGCTACACCTTC.

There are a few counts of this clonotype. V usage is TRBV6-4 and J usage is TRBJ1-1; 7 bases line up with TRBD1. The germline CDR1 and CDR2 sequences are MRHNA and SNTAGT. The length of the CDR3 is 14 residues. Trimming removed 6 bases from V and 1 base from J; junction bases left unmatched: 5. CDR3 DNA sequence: TGTGCCAGCAGGGTGGCAGGGGGGAACACTGAAGCTTTCTTT. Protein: CASRVAGGNTEAFF.

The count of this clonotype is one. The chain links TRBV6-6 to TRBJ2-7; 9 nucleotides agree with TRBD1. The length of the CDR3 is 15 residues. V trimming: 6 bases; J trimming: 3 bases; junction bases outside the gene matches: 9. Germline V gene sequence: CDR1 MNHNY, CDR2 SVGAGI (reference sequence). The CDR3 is CASSPRQGVGYEQYF. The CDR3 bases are TGTGCCAGCAGCCCCCGACAGGGGGTAGGCTACGAGCAGTACTTC.

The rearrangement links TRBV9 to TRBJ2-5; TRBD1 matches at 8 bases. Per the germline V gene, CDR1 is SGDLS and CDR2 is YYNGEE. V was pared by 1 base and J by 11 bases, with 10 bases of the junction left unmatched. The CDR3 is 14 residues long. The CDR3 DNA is TGTGCCAGCAGCGTAACCCCCTCACAGGGGGAGCAGTACTTC. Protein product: CASSVTPSQGEQYF.

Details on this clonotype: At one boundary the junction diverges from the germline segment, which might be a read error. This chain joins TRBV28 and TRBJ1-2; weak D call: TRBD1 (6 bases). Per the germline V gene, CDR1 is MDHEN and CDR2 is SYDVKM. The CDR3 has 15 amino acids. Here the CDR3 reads CVSSSDEGEYYGYTF. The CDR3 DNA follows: TGTGTCAGCAGTTCAGACGAGGGGGAGTACTATGGCTACACCTTC.